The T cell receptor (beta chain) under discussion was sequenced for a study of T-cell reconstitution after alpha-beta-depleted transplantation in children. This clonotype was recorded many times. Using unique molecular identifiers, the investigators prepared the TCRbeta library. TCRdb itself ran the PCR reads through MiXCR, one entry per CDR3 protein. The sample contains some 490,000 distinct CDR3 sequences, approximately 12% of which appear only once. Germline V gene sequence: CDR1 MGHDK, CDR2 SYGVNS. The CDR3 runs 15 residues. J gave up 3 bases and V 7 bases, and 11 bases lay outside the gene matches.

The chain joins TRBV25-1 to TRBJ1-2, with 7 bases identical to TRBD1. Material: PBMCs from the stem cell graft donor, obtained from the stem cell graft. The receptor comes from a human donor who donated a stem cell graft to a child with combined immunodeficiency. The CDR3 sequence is CASTPRDSGDYGYTF. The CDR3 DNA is TGTGCCAGCACCCCCAGGGACAGCGGAGACTATGGCTACACCTTC.